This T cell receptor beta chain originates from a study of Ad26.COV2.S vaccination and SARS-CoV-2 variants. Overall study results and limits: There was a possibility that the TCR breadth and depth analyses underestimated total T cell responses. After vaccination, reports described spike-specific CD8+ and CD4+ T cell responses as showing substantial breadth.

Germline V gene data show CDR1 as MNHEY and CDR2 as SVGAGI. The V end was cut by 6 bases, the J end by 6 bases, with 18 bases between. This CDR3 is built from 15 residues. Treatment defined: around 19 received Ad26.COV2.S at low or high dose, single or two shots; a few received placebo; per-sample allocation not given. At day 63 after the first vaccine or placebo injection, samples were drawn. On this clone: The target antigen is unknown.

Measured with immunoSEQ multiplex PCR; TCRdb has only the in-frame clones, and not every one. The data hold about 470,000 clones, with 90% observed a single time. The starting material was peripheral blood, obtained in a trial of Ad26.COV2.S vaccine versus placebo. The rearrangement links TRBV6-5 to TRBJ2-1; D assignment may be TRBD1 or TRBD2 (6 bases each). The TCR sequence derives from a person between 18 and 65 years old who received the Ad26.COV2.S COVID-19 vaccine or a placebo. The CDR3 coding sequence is TGTGCCAGCAGCTCTCCTCGGGGGCGAGGCAATGAGCAGTTCTTC. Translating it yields CASSSPRGRGNEQFF.